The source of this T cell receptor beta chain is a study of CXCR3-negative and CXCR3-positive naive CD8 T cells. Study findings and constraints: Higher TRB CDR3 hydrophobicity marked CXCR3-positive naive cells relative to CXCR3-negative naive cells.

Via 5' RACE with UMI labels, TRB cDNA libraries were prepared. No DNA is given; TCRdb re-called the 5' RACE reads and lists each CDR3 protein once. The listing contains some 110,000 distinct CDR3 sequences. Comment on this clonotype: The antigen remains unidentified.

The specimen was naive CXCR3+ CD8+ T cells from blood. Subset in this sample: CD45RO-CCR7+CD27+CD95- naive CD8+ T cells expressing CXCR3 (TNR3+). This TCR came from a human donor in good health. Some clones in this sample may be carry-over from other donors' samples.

The CDR3: CASTLRTERPDTQYF. The V gene is TRBV28, the J gene TRBJ2-3; TCRdb reports TRBD2, a call that lacks DNA to check it against. The CDR3 is 15 amino acids. Germline loops: CDR1 MDHEN, CDR2 SYDVKM.